This T cell receptor beta chain was recorded in a study of cytomegalovirus exposure and HLA in healthy donors. Details on this clone: What it recognizes is unknown.

Repertoires were generated with immunoSEQ multiplex PCR, while TCRdb's copy carries only in-frame clones and drops some. The top ten clones hold around 0.9% of a sample with 250,000 to 350,000 clones, over 75% of them seen once. Whole-study findings and limits: One later analysis, an examination of the roughly 130 validation repertoires, found that first-cohort TCR clusters tended to co-occur in them. The majority of TCR sequences were rare, yet some public TCRs appeared in many donors. The study recorded fewer than 200 TCR beta chains that were cytomegalovirus-associated. Specificity for CMV antigens was confirmed in vitro for a few of the CMV-associated chains.

The sequenced sample was PBMCs. This TCR was sampled from a woman in her late teens or twenties in good health and CMV-seronegative.

This CDR3 reads CASSLGLQETQYF. In DNA form, the CDR3 reads TGTGCCAGCAGCTTGGGACTCCAAGAGACCCAGTACTTC. The V and J genes are TRBV5-4 and TRBJ2-5; D is unclear. Trimming removed 0 bases at V and 1 base at J, with 4 bases between. Per the germline V gene, CDR1 is SGHNT and CDR2 is YYREEE (reference sequence). The CDR3 totals 13 residues.